This T cell receptor beta chain came from a study of blood T cells in healthy people across ages. The V gene lost 3 bases and the J gene lost 6 bases, with 21 bases spanning the gap. CDR3 size: 16 residues. The germline CDR1 and CDR2 sequences are SGDLS and YYNGEE. This clonotype was observed a few times. The second PCR ran roughly 6 to 11 cycles with a sample-barcoded 5' primer and J-beta primers. TCRdb re-called the 5' RACE reads with MiXCR, one entry per CDR3 protein. The table has around 1,700,000 distinct CDR3 sequences, about 30% seen once. The origin of this receptor is a woman under 40 in good health. The sample taken for sequencing was blood. The V and J genes are TRBV9 and TRBJ2-5; D is possibly TRBD1 (6 bases). In nucleotides, the CDR3 is TGTGCCAGCAGCGCAGTCGTAGGCACAGGGCGGAAGACCCAGTACTTC. Its translation is CASSAVVGTGRKTQYF.